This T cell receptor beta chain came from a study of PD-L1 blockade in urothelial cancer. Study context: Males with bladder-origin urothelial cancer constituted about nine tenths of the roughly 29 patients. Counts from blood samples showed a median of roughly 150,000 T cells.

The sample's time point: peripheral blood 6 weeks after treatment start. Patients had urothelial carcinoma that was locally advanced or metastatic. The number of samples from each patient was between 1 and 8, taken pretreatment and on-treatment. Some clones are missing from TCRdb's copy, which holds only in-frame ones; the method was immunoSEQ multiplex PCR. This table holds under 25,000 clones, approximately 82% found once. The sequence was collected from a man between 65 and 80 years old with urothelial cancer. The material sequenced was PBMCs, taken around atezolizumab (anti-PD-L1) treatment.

CDR3 protein: CASSTRTGPNTGELFF. For the CDR3, the DNA is TGTGCCAGCAGCACCCGGACAGGCCCGAACACCGGGGAGCTGTTTTTT. V and J are TRBV5-6 and TRBJ2-2; 7 bases agree with TRBD1. The J segment lost 0 bases and the V segment lost 4 bases, leaving 6 bases of the junction unmatched. Germline V lookup: CDR1 SGHDT, CDR2 YYEEEE. CDR3 size: 16 residues.